Presented here are 10 T cell receptor beta chains from one specimen sequenced in a study of graft-versus-host responses after intestinal transplantation. TCRdb's table, derived via immunoSEQ multiplex PCR, lists solely in-frame clones and lacks some. The table shows 35,000 to 50,000 clones, with nearly 95% occurring only once. For these receptors, no antigen is known. The starting material was unstimulated CD8+ T cells sorted from spleen or lymph node cells, obtained before transplant. The receptor set was obtained from a human donor who was the organ donor for an intestinal transplant.

The rearrangement joins TRBV27 to TRBJ2-3; TRBD1 agrees at 11 bases. V shed 5 bases and J 3 bases; nucleotides not matched to a gene: 7. This CDR3 is built from 16 residues. Germline CDR1 is MNHEY and CDR2 is SMNVEV (reference sequence). In DNA, the CDR3 is TGTGCCAGCAGTCATCGGACAGGGGGCTCTACAGATACGCAGTATTTT. As protein: CASSHRTGGSTDTQYF.

The J gene is TRBJ2-3, the V gene TRBV30; 15 positions agree with TRBD2. CDR3 length: 15 amino acids. V lost 3 bases to trimming and J lost 6 bases; unmatched junction nucleotides: 4. CDR1 is GTSNPN and CDR2 is SVGIG in the germline V gene (reference sequence). The CDR3: CAWRGLAGGLDTQYF. CDR3 sequence (DNA): TGTGCCTGGAGGGGACTAGCGGGGGGTCTGGATACGCAGTATTTT.

This clone has a single count. V is TRBV6-5 and J is TRBJ1-4; 8 bases are shared with TRBD1. Germline CDR1 and CDR2: MNHEY and SVGAGI. The junction had 4 bases not matched to a gene; V was cut back by 2 bases and J by 5 bases. CDR3 length: 15 amino acids. CDR3 in amino acids: CASSYGTGENEKLFF. In nucleotides, the CDR3 is TGTGCCAGCAGTTACGGGACAGGAGAAAATGAAAAACTGTTTTTT.

V is TRBV4-1 and J is TRBJ1-4; TRBD1 aligns across 10 bases. Germline loops: CDR1 MGHRA, CDR2 YSYEKL. The CDR3 consists of 16 residues. The ends lost 2 bases at V and 7 bases at J; junction bases unmatched: 7. CDR3 in amino acids: CASSQLDRGNGEKLFF. CDR3 in DNA: TGCGCCAGCAGCCAACTGGACAGGGGGAATGGTGAAAAACTGTTTTTT.

V and J are TRBV6-5 and TRBJ2-7, with D unresolved. V was cut by 2 bases and J by 3 bases, with 14 bases left in between. The CDR3 runs 15 residues. Per germline, CDR1 MNHEY and CDR2 SVGAGI. The CDR3 sequence: CASSYGTLPYYEQYF. The CDR3 DNA reads TGTGCCAGCAGTTACGGCACACTTCCATACTACGAGCAGTACTTC.

The chain is built from TRBV2 and TRBJ1-4, with unresolved D. This CDR3 region has 12 residues. V lost 7 bases and J 8 bases, leaving 11 bases between the germline ends. Germline lookup yields CDR1 SNHLY and CDR2 FYNNEI. The CDR3 here is CASISTREKLFF. DNA for the CDR3: TGTGCCAGCATTTCGACTCGGGAAAAACTGTTTTTT.

The J gene is TRBJ2-7, the V gene TRBV27; tentative D call: TRBD1 (6 bases). This CDR3 has 13 amino acids. Deletions cut 6 bases from V and 5 bases from J, with 14 bases between. Germline CDR1 is MNHEY and CDR2 is SMNVEV (reference sequence). The chain's CDR3 is CASSPTGYHEQYF. The CDR3 nucleotides are TGTGCCAGCAGCCCTACAGGGTACCACGAGCAGTACTTC.

This chain links TRBV7-9 with TRBJ1-5; a weak D match, TRBD1 (6 bases). The length of the CDR3 is 15 residues. Deletions cut 2 bases from V and 2 bases from J, with 10 bases between. Germline V gives CDR1 SEHNR, CDR2 FQNEAQ (reference sequence). The CDR3 DNA follows: TGTGCCAGCAGCTTATCAGGGGCGGGCAATCAGCCCCAGCATTTT. Residues: CASSLSGAGNQPQHF.

The J gene is TRBJ1-1, the V gene TRBV6-1; no firm D call. Germline CDR1 and CDR2: MNHNS and SASEGT. The CDR3 consists of 13 residues. V lost 7 bases, J lost 5 bases, and 14 bases lay in between. The CDR3 here is CASIEPPGTEAFF. CDR3 in DNA: TGTGCCAGCATCGAACCCCCAGGAACTGAAGCTTTCTTT.

V usage is TRBV5-6 and J usage is TRBJ1-1; D remains unclear. This CDR3 comprises 12 residues. Deletions cut 0 bases from V and 11 bases from J, with 11 bases between. Germline-derived CDR1 and CDR2 are SGHDT and YYEEEE. CDR3 amino acids: CASSLEGWEAFF. As DNA, the CDR3 is TGTGCCAGCAGCTTGGAAGGGTGGGAGGCTTTCTTT.